These 32 T cell receptor beta chains came from one sample sequenced in a study of CD8+CD57+ T cells in acquired aplastic anemia. It was patients with CD8+CD57+ cell expansion by flow cytometry who were chosen for sequencing. According to the study, genomic DNA was the template for TCR beta VDJ and CDR3 profiling. TCRdb analysed the reads with MiXCR anew, one entry per CDR3 protein. The data show roughly 280,000 distinct CDR3 sequences, 56% seen once. What was sequenced was sorted CD4+, CD8+, or CD8+CD57+ T cells (not recorded which) from PBMCs. The receptors shown here come from a human donor with aplastic anemia.

In its sample, this clonotype was seen many times. This rearrangement joins TRBV5-5 to TRBJ1-5; D is unresolved. The CDR3 covers 15 residues. Trimming shortened V by 5 bases and J by 4 bases, and 16 bases separated the two germline ends. The germline V gene has CDR1 SGHKS and CDR2 YYEKEE (reference sequence). CDR3 DNA: TGTGCCAGCAGTTTTACTCTCGGGGTTAATCAGCCCCAGCATTTT. Its protein is CASSFTLGVNQPQHF.

The chain is built from TRBV24-1 and TRBJ2-7; weak D call: TRBD2 (7 bases). Trimming stripped 11 bases from V and 3 bases from J, with 19 bases between. The CDR3 has 14 amino acids. The V gene's germline CDR1 is KGHDR and CDR2 SFDVKD. The CDR3 spells CAISGTPVSYEQYF. In DNA, the CDR3 is TGTGCCATCAGCGGGACACCAGTCAGCTACGAGCAGTACTTC.

The V and J genes are TRBV10-3 and TRBJ2-3, with 12 positions matching TRBD2. Germline lookup yields CDR1 ENHRY and CDR2 SYGVKD. The CDR3 spans 16 residues. V lost 5 bases to trimming and J lost 2 bases; unmatched junction nucleotides: 5. Here the CDR3 DNA reads TGTGCCATCAGTAGACTAGCGGGGGCAGTCACAGATACGCAGTATTTT. Amino acid sequence: CAISRLAGAVTDTQYF.

This clonotype showed up many times. The gene calls are TRBV10-3 and TRBJ2-7; possible D gene TRBD2, 5 bases. The ends were cut back, 5 bases at V and 11 bases at J, with 22 bases in the middle. The CDR3 extends over 14 amino acids. Germline CDR1 is ENHRY and CDR2 is SYGVKD. As DNA, the CDR3 is TGTGCCATCAGTTCTCAGAGGGCTCCCTCGATGAAGTACTTC. It translates to CAISSQRAPSMKYF.

This chain joins TRBV9 and TRBJ1-2; D is ambiguous. The CDR3 totals 12 residues. CDR1 is SGDLS and CDR2 is YYNGEE in the germline V gene. Trimming left V 3 bases short and J 4 bases short, with 7 bases between. This CDR3 reads CASSGGIYGYTF. CDR3 DNA: TGTGCCAGCAGCGGGGGAATCTATGGCTACACCTTC. The full variable domain, with the rest looked up from reference TRBV9 and TRBJ1-2, is DSGVTQTPKHLITATGQRVTLRCSPRSGDLSVYWYQQSLDQGLQFLIQYYNGEERAKGNILERFSAQQFPDLHSELNLSSLELGDSALYFCASSGGIYGYTFGSGTRLTVV.

The table lists this clonotype with a count of one. At one end, the junction sequence differs from germline, possibly due to a read error. The chain joins TRBV7-8 to TRBJ1-6; TRBD1 agrees at 8 bases. Germline-derived CDR1 and CDR2 are SGHVS and FQNEAQ. The CDR3 covers 12 residues. The CDR3 nucleotides are TGTGCCGGCAGTGCTCGGGACAGGACCCTCCACTTT. This sequence encodes CAGSARDRTLHF.

This clonotype has just a few counts. The chain recombines TRBV19 with TRBJ2-7; D ambiguous. V lost 3 bases and J 2 bases, leaving 8 bases between the germline ends. The length of the CDR3 is 13 residues. Germline lookup yields CDR1 LNHDA and CDR2 SQIVND (reference sequence). This chain's CDR3 is CASSIGQAYEQYF. CDR3 nucleotides: TGTGCCAGTAGTATTGGTCAGGCCTACGAGCAGTACTTC.

The V and J genes are TRBV2 and TRBJ2-3, with a possible D match to TRBD1 (6 bases). The CDR3 is 14 residues long. V was cut by 3 bases and J by 1 base, with 8 bases left in between. Per the germline V gene, CDR1 is SNHLY and CDR2 is FYNNEI. CDR3 DNA sequence: TGTGCCAGCAGTGAGGACAGACGCACAGATACGCAGTATTTT. Encoded protein: CASSEDRRTDTQYF.

There are many counts of this clonotype. The CDR3 DNA is TGTGCCATCAGTGGGCGTGAGGGTTTGGGCAATCAGCCCCAGCATTTT. As protein: CAISGREGLGNQPQHF. The chain uses TRBV10-3 and TRBJ1-5; D remains unclear. The V end lost 4 bases, the J end lost 2 bases, and 15 bases lay between the germline ends. The V gene's germline CDR1 is ENHRY and CDR2 SYGVKD. The CDR3 spans 16 residues.

This chain connects TRBV11-3 to TRBJ2-7; D may be TRBD2 (5 bases). V was pared by 11 bases and J by 3 bases, with 23 bases between. This CDR3 region has 15 residues. Germline CDR1 reads SGHNT; CDR2 reads YENEEA. CDR3 protein: CAPTRGQWNIYEQYF. CDR3 in DNA: TGTGCCCCCACTCGAGGGCAATGGAACATCTACGAGCAGTACTTC.

This clonotype was detected ten times or more. This chain links TRBV27 with TRBJ2-7, with TRBD1 as a possible D gene (5 bases). Germline-derived CDR1 and CDR2 are MNHEY and SMNVEV (reference sequence). The CDR3 runs 14 residues. Trimming took 5 bases from V and 5 from J, leaving 16 bases between them. The CDR3 region is CASSRSREANEQYF. The CDR3 DNA follows: TGTGCCAGCAGTCGCAGCAGGGAAGCGAACGAGCAGTACTTC.

This clonotype was found many times. The chain is built from TRBV12-3 or TRBV12-4 and TRBJ2-1; D remains unclear. The ends were cut back, 3 bases at V and 7 bases at J, with 10 bases in the middle. The CDR3 runs 13 residues. The CDR3 coding sequence is TGTGCCAGCAGTTTGGGATCCGGGAATGAGCAGTTCTTC. Its translation: CASSLGSGNEQFF.

The rearrangement links TRBV7-9 to TRBJ1-1; D may be TRBD1 (5 bases). The CDR3 length is 12 residues. The germline V gene encodes CDR1 SEHNR and CDR2 FQNEAQ (reference sequence). Trimming took off 5 bases at V and 7 bases at J, with 11 bases between the two ends. Written as DNA, the CDR3 is TGTGCCAGCAGCCCCCACGGGGGTGAAGCTTTCTTT. Protein product: CASSPHGGEAFF.

The chain is built from TRBV5-1 and TRBJ1-2; 10 bases are shared with TRBD1. Germline loops: CDR1 SGHRS, CDR2 YFSETQ. The CDR3 runs to 16 residues. V dropped 4 bases and J dropped 3; count of bases not matched to a gene: 9. The CDR3 DNA reads TGCGCCAGCAGCATGCCCGGGACAGGGGTACACTATGGCTACACCTTC. As protein: CASSMPGTGVHYGYTF.

V gene TRBV5-1 combines with J gene TRBJ2-3, with D perhaps TRBD1 or TRBD2 (5 bases each). The CDR3 covers 14 residues. In germline, CDR1 is SGHRS, CDR2 YFSETQ. V was pared by 4 bases and J by 3 bases, with 12 bases between. This CDR3 reads CASSLGTETDTQYF. Here the CDR3 DNA reads TGCGCCAGCAGCCTCGGGACGGAAACAGATACGCAGTATTTT.

The chain combines TRBV20-1 with TRBJ1-6; TRBD1 matches 7 bases. Trimming cost V 0 bases and J 7 bases; bases outside gene matches: 3. The length of the CDR3 is 14 residues. Germline CDR1 and CDR2: DFQATT and SNEGSKA (reference sequence). CDR3 amino acids: CSARDPGQNSPLHF. As DNA, the CDR3 is TGCAGTGCTAGAGACCCGGGACAGAATTCACCCCTCCACTTT.

The rearrangement joins TRBV7-9 to TRBJ1-1, with D maybe TRBD1 (5 bases). V shed 1 base and J shed 10 bases, with 16 bases lying between them. The CDR3 length is 14 residues. Germline lookup yields CDR1 SEHNR and CDR2 FQNEAQ (reference sequence). The CDR3 loop reads CASSLEGPGRIAFF. In DNA, the CDR3 is TGTGCCAGCAGCTTAGAGGGTCCAGGGAGGATAGCTTTCTTT. The full variable domain, its missing parts supplied by reference TRBV7-9 and TRBJ1-1, is DTGVSQNPRHKITKRGQNVTFRCDPISEHNRLYWYRQTLGQGPEFLTYFQNEAQLEKSRLLSDRFSAERPKGSFSTLEIQRTEQGDSAMYLCASSLEGPGRIAFFGQGTRLTVV.

This rearrangement joins TRBV10-1 to TRBJ2-1; 10 bases are shared with TRBD2. Unmatched junction bases numbered 4, after V lost 4 bases and J lost 4 bases. The CDR3 is 15 residues long. From germline, CDR1 is WNHNN and CDR2 SYGVQD (reference sequence). CDR3 coding DNA: TGCGCCAGCAGTGTCCTAGCGGGGGATTACAATGAGCAGTTCTTC. Its protein is CASSVLAGDYNEQFF.

This chain joins TRBV5-1 and TRBJ2-7; 7 nucleotides align to TRBD1. The germline CDR1 and CDR2 sequences are SGHRS and YFSETQ. The CDR3 length is 13 residues. V gave up 6 bases and J gave up 6 bases; unmatched junction bases: 9. The CDR3 sequence is CASNRGHSGEQYF. The CDR3 nucleotides are TGCGCCAGCAACAGGGGTCACTCTGGCGAGCAGTACTTC. Drawing the rest from reference TRBV5-1 and TRBJ2-7, the complete variable domain is KAGVTQTPRYLIKTRGQQVTLSCSPISGHRSVSWYQQTPGQGLQFLFEYFSETQRNKGNFPGRFSGRQFSNSRSEMNVSTLELGDSALYLCASNRGHSGEQYFGPGTRLTVT.

This chain uses TRBV20-1 with TRBJ1-3, with D unclear. The CDR3 is 16 residues long. V lost 3 bases to trimming and J lost 0 bases, with 15 bases between them. From germline, CDR1 is DFQATT and CDR2 SNEGSKA (reference sequence). The CDR3 region is CSARVFHGDSGNTIYF. In DNA form, the CDR3 reads TGCAGTGCTAGGGTTTTTCACGGAGACTCTGGAAACACCATATATTTT.

This clonotype was counted many times. V usage is TRBV4-2 and J usage is TRBJ2-5; 7 bases fit TRBD1. The CDR3 length is 16 residues. J was trimmed by 2 bases and V by 6 bases; bases with no gene match: 12. The germline CDR1 and CDR2 sequences are LGHNA and YNFKEQ. The CDR3 protein is CASSRGQESYQETQYF. The DNA of the CDR3 is TGTGCCAGCAGTCGTGGACAGGAATCCTATCAAGAGACCCAGTACTTC.

The CDR3 coding sequence is TGTGCCAGCAGCTTAACACTCTCCTACGAGCAGTACTTC. Encoded protein: CASSLTLSYEQYF. The genes are TRBV11-3 and TRBJ2-7, with no clear D. Trimming removed 2 bases at V and 0 bases at J, with 5 bases between. The CDR3 totals 13 residues. The germline gives CDR1 SGHNT, CDR2 YENEEA. The full variable domain, completed using reference TRBV11-3 and TRBJ2-7, is EAGVVQSPRYKIIEKKQPVAFWCNPISGHNTLYWYLQNLGQGPELLIRYENEEAVDDSQLPKDRFSAERLKGVDSTLKIQPAELGDSAVYLCASSLTLSYEQYFGPGTRLTVT.

This clonotype has a handful of counts. The rearrangement uses TRBV20-1 and TRBJ1-5; D is possibly TRBD1 (5 bases). This CDR3 is built from 12 residues. CDR1 and CDR2 (germline): DFQATT, SNEGSKA (reference sequence). With 7 bases removed from V and 7 bases from J, the gap between germline ends came to 14 bases. In DNA, the CDR3 is TGCAGTGTGACGGGGCTCGGCCAGCCCCAGCATTTT. It specifies CSVTGLGQPQHF.

Ten or more counts support this clonotype. The V and J genes are TRBV19 and TRBJ1-2; D ambiguous. The CDR3 covers 13 residues. The V gene's germline CDR1 is LNHDA and CDR2 SQIVND (reference sequence). The germline V and J ends were trimmed by 4 bases and 8 bases, with 14 bases remaining between them. CDR3 in amino acids: CASSTPEVAGYTF. The CDR3 DNA reads TGTGCCAGTAGTACCCCGGAGGTCGCGGGCTACACCTTC.

The rearrangement uses TRBV5-1 and TRBJ1-4; no clear D. This CDR3 has 13 residues. CDR1 and CDR2 from the germline V gene are SGHRS and YFSETQ. V was shortened by 7 bases and J by 3 bases, with 10 bases between the two germline ends. The CDR3 sequence is CASAEQPNEKLFF. The CDR3 DNA follows: TGCGCCAGCGCCGAACAGCCTAATGAAAAACTGTTTTTT.

This clonotype was counted ten times or more. The chain employs TRBV5-8 and TRBJ2-1; 7 bases fit TRBD1. Germline values: CDR1 SGHTS, CDR2 YDEGEE. CDR3 length: 15 amino acids. The junction had 11 bases not matched to a gene; V was cut back by 5 bases and J by 6 bases. CDR3 sequence (DNA): TGTGCCAGCAGAGGGTTCTCCGGGACAGTCAATGAGCAGTTCTTC. Translation: CASRGFSGTVNEQFF.

A word on this clonotype: Compared with germline, one end of the junction differs, possibly owing to a read error. This chain joins TRBV6-5 and TRBJ2-7; D remains unclear. Per germline, CDR1 MNHEY and CDR2 SVGAGI. CDR3 length equals 14 residues. Written as DNA, the CDR3 is TGTGTCAGCAGTGAGAAGAAGGGATCCTACGAGCAGTACTTC. Translation gives CVSSEKKGSYEQYF.

This clonotype was seen a handful of times. The rearrangement uses TRBV15 and TRBJ2-7, with TRBD1 identical over 9 bases. With 0 bases clipped from V and 2 bases from J, the junction kept 2 bases outside the gene matches. Germline lookup yields CDR1 LNHNV and CDR2 YYDKDF (reference sequence). The CDR3 has 15 amino acids. The CDR3 DNA follows: TGTGCCACCAGCAGAGAAGGGACAGGGACCTACGAGCAGTACTTC. Protein: CATSREGTGTYEQYF.

CDR3 nucleotide sequence: TGTGCCAGTAGTAGTACAGCAATCCAAGAGACCCAGTACTTC. Encoded protein: CASSSTAIQETQYF. This chain links TRBV7-9 with TRBJ2-5; D not certain. The germline V gene has CDR1 SEHNR and CDR2 FQNEAQ (reference sequence). V gave up 9 bases and J gave up 1 base, with 15 bases separating them. The CDR3 is made up of 14 amino acids.

This clonotype has at least ten counts. This chain connects TRBV7-9 to TRBJ1-2; unclear D gene. V was clipped by 2 bases and J by 3 bases, with 7 bases between them. The germline gives CDR1 SEHNR, CDR2 FQNEAQ (reference sequence). CDR3 size: 13 residues. The CDR3 bases are TGTGCCAGCAGCTTAATGGGAGACTATGGCTACACCTTC. It is translated as CASSLMGDYGYTF.

The rearrangement links TRBV10-1 to TRBJ2-7; D might be TRBD2 (5 bases). The CDR3 sequence is 13 residues long. V dropped 5 bases and J dropped 7 bases, with 15 bases sitting between them. In germline, CDR1 is WNHNN, CDR2 SYGVQD (reference sequence). The DNA of the CDR3 is TGCGCCAGCAGTAACTGGCTTACGGGGGAGCAGTACTTC. This translates into CASSNWLTGEQYF.

The chain uses TRBV19 and TRBJ2-1, with 8 bases identical to TRBD2. CDR1 and CDR2 from the germline V gene are LNHDA and SQIVND (reference sequence). V trimming: 5 bases; J trimming: 5 bases; junction bases outside the gene matches: 5. The CDR3 contains 14 residues. DNA of the CDR3: TGTGCCAGTAGTCAACTAGCGGTAAACAATGAGCAGTTCTTC. It encodes CASSQLAVNNEQFF.